Below, 25 T cell receptor beta chains from the same sample are listed, as sequenced in a study of cytomegalovirus exposure and HLA in healthy donors. Researchers ran the PCR with 60 Vbeta and 13 Jbeta primers. Some clones are missing from TCRdb's copy, which holds only in-frame ones; the method was immunoSEQ multiplex PCR. Among 150,000 or so clones, roughly 79% were seen once, and the ten largest hold over 0.95%. The sample consisted of PBMCs. These receptors were collected from a woman in her forties or fifties in good health and CMV-seropositive.

CDR3 protein: CASTPGKNTEAFF. As DNA, the CDR3 is TGTGCCAGTACCCCGGGGAAGAACACTGAAGCTTTCTTT. The genes are TRBV19 and TRBJ1-1; D is uncertain. This CDR3 has 13 amino acids. Germline V gene sequence: CDR1 LNHDA, CDR2 SQIVND (reference sequence). The V end was cut by 7 bases, the J end by 1 base, with 10 bases between. The full variable domain, with the rest looked up from reference TRBV19 and TRBJ1-1, is DGGITQSPKYLFRKEGQNVTLSCEQNLNHDAMYWYRQDPGQGLRLIYYSQIVNDFQKGDIAEGYSVSREKKESFPLTVTSAQKNPTAFYLCASTPGKNTEAFFGQGTRLTVV.

The genes are TRBV7-9 and TRBJ1-5; D possibly corresponds to TRBD1 (6 bases). V was shortened by 3 bases and J by 2 bases, with 11 bases between the two germline ends. There are 15 residues in the CDR3. Germline V lookup: CDR1 SEHNR, CDR2 FQNEAQ (reference sequence). This CDR3 is CASSFGSGGNQPQHF. In DNA form, the CDR3 reads TGTGCCAGCAGCTTTGGTTCAGGGGGCAATCAGCCCCAGCATTTT.

V is TRBV7-2 and J is TRBJ2-1; a possible D gene is TRBD2 (6 bases). The CDR3 length is 18 residues. CDR1 and CDR2 from the germline V gene are SGHTA and FQGNSA. V was clipped by 0 bases and J by 1 base, with 16 bases between them. CDR3 DNA sequence: TGTGCCAGCAGCTTAGCCCCCAGGCGGGATTTTTCCTACAATGAGCAGTTCTTC. Translated, it gives CASSLAPRRDFSYNEQFF.

CDR3 protein: CASSIGTGVTQPQHF. DNA for the CDR3: TGTGCCAGTAGTATAGGAACAGGGGTTACTCAGCCCCAGCATTTT. The chain has TRBV19 and TRBJ1-5, with 7 bases that match TRBD1. The germline V gene encodes CDR1 LNHDA and CDR2 SQIVND (reference sequence). The ends lost 1 base at V and 6 bases at J; junction bases unmatched: 6. This CDR3 spans 15 amino acids.

The V gene is TRBV9, the J gene TRBJ2-1, with a possible D match to TRBD1 (6 bases). The CDR3 sequence is 16 residues long. CDR1 SGDLS and CDR2 YYNGEE come from the germline V gene. Trimming removed 5 bases from V and 0 bases from J, with 15 bases in between. CDR3 bases: TGTGCCAGCAGTCACCCAAGGGGGAGCTCCTACAATGAGCAGTTCTTC. It is translated as CASSHPRGSSYNEQFF.

The chain uses TRBV6-1 and TRBJ1-2; 9 nucleotides match TRBD1. Germline-derived CDR1 and CDR2 are MNHNS and SASEGT. This CDR3 is 14 amino acids long. The V gene end was trimmed by 6 bases and the J gene end by 9 bases; junction bases not matched to a gene: 11. The chain's CDR3 is CASRLNTGGARYTF. CDR3 nucleotides: TGTGCCAGCAGACTAAATACAGGGGGCGCTCGCTACACCTTC.

The chain links TRBV7-2 to TRBJ2-3; D uncertain. Trimming took off 5 bases at V and 4 bases at J, with 13 bases between the two ends. Per germline, CDR1 SGHTA and CDR2 FQGNSA. CDR3 length equals 14 residues. CDR3 sequence reads: CASSLRVYPDTQYF. CDR3 nucleotides: TGTGCCAGCAGCCTTCGGGTTTATCCAGATACGCAGTATTTT. Filled out from reference TRBV7-2 and TRBJ2-3, the complete variable domain reads GAGVSQSPSNKVTEKGKDVELRCDPISGHTALYWYRQSLGQGLEFLIYFQGNSAPDKSGLPSDRFSAERTGGSVSTLTIQRTQQEDSAVYLCASSLRVYPDTQYFGPGTRLTVL.

This chain joins TRBV28 and TRBJ2-3, with 7 nucleotides matching TRBD1. Germline values: CDR1 MDHEN, CDR2 SYDVKM. The CDR3 consists of 17 residues. Losses at the gene ends were 6 bases for V and 4 bases for J; bases not matched to a gene: 16. CDR3 in amino acids: CASRSKERGLVADTQYF. The CDR3 region has the DNA TGTGCCAGCAGATCAAAAGAAAGGGGGCTCGTCGCAGATACGCAGTATTTT. Based on the CDR3 plus reference TRBV28 and TRBJ2-3, the full variable domain is DVKVTQSSRYLVKRTGEKVFLECVQDMDHENMFWYRQDPGLGLRLIYFSYDVKMKEKGDIPEGYSVSREKKERFSLILESASTNQTSMYLCASRSKERGLVADTQYFGPGTRLTVL.

The gene calls are TRBV10-1 and TRBJ1-5; TRBD1 aligns across 9 bases. The junction had 8 bases not matched to a gene; V was cut back by 10 bases and J by 7 bases. CDR3 length: 13 amino acids. Germline CDR1 reads WNHNN; CDR2 reads SYGVQD (reference sequence). CDR3 DNA: TGCGCCACCCGGGACAGGGTAGAACAGCCCCAGCATTTT. This encodes CATRDRVEQPQHF.

V usage is TRBV21-1 and J usage is TRBJ1-1; the table's D call, TRBD1, was not checked against the DNA. TRBV21-1 is reported as a pseudogene. CDR3 length: 15 residues. CDR3 sequence reads: CASILGQGMNTEAFF. DNA of the CDR3: TGTGCCAGCATTCTAGGACAGGGGATGAACACTGAAGCTTTCTTT.

The chain uses TRBV28 and TRBJ1-2; D is unclear. The V end was cut by 0 bases, the J end by 3 bases, with 14 bases between. The CDR3 is made up of 16 amino acids. Germline assignment: CDR1 MDHEN and CDR2 SYDVKM. The CDR3 DNA reads as TGTGCCAGCAGTTTATGGCCCCGGGAGGGTGACTATGGCTACACCTTC. The encoded protein is CASSLWPREGDYGYTF.

V gene TRBV28 combines with J gene TRBJ1-1; 12 nucleotides agree with TRBD1. This CDR3 has 16 residues. Germline CDR1 MDHEN, CDR2 SYDVKM. The V segment lost 5 bases and the J segment 2 bases; nucleotides outside the gene matches: 6. CDR3 sequence (DNA): TGTGCCAGCAGTATCGCAGGGACAGGGGGCAACACTGAAGCTTTCTTT. It yields the protein CASSIAGTGGNTEAFF.

This rearrangement joins TRBV5-4 to TRBJ2-5; 10 bases line up with TRBD2. The CDR3 runs 16 residues. After removal of 3 bases from V and 2 bases from J, the junction contained 7 bases not matched to a gene. CDR1 SGHNT and CDR2 YYREEE come from the germline V gene (reference sequence). The CDR3 sequence is CASSSVAGGQQETQYF. The CDR3 bases are TGTGCCAGCAGCTCTGTAGCGGGGGGACAACAAGAGACCCAGTACTTC.

The chain combines TRBV6-1 with TRBJ2-7; maybe TRBD1 (5 bases). Trimming pared 6 bases from V and 6 bases from J, leaving 18 bases between. The CDR3 consists of 14 residues. In germline, CDR1 is MNHNS, CDR2 SASEGT. The CDR3 coding sequence is TGTGCCAGCAGCCCCAGGGCATTCTTTGGCGAGCAGTACTTC. This translates into CASSPRAFFGEQYF.

This clone was observed a few times. CDR3 in amino acids: CASSSGGQGVLDTQYF. The CDR3 DNA reads TGCGCCAGCAGCAGCGGCGGACAGGGAGTTTTAGATACGCAGTATTTT. The chain combines TRBV5-1 with TRBJ2-3; 8 bases match TRBD1. Germline V lookup: CDR1 SGHRS, CDR2 YFSETQ. This CDR3 has 16 residues. The V segment lost 4 bases and the J segment 5 bases; nucleotides outside the gene matches: 12.

This clone was seen once. The gene calls are TRBV28 and TRBJ1-5; D gene unclear. Trimming cost V 5 bases and J 0 bases, with 8 bases left between them. Germline assignment: CDR1 MDHEN and CDR2 SYDVKM. This CDR3 spans 14 amino acids. CDR3 residues: CASSDNLSNQPQHF. The CDR3 DNA reads TGTGCCAGCAGTGACAACCTTAGCAATCAGCCCCAGCATTTT.

V usage is TRBV7-2 and J usage is TRBJ2-2; D is undetermined. Germline assignment: CDR1 SGHTA and CDR2 FQGNSA. Trimming stripped 5 bases from V and 7 bases from J, with 14 bases between. There are 14 residues in the CDR3. CDR3 residues: CASSTRYGDGELFF. In nucleotides, the CDR3 is TGTGCCAGCAGCACCCGTTACGGTGACGGGGAGCTGTTTTTT.

The DNA for the CDR3 is TGTGCCAGCAGTTACCCAAGCAGGCGGGAAGACAATGAGCAGTTCTTC. Translated, it gives CASSYPSRREDNEQFF. This chain joins TRBV6-6 and TRBJ2-1, with D possibly TRBD2 on 6 matching bases. The CDR3 covers 16 residues. V was cut by 2 bases and J by 5 bases, with 16 bases left in between. Germline V gene lookup returns CDR1 MNHNY and CDR2 SVGAGI (reference sequence).

CDR3 loop: CASSPQSVPVNSPLHF. DNA for the CDR3: TGTGCCAGCTCACCACAGTCAGTACCAGTTAATTCACCCCTCCACTTT. The chain is built from TRBV18 and TRBJ1-6; D gene ambiguous. Germline loops: CDR1 KGHSH, CDR2 LQKENI. V was trimmed by 1 base and J by 6 bases, leaving 13 bases between them. The length of the CDR3 is 16 residues.

The chain combines TRBV6-1 with TRBJ1-1, with 8 bases matching TRBD1. CDR1 and CDR2 from the germline V gene are MNHNS and SASEGT. V gave up 6 bases and J gave up 5 bases; unmatched junction bases: 5. The CDR3 has 13 residues. CDR3: CASRQGVETEAFF. The CDR3 nucleotides are TGTGCCAGCAGACAGGGGGTCGAGACTGAAGCTTTCTTT.

The gene calls are TRBV19 and TRBJ1-5, with 7 bases identical to TRBD1. Germline CDR1 is LNHDA and CDR2 is SQIVND (reference sequence). J lost 5 bases, V lost 3 bases, and 7 bases had no gene match. The CDR3 consists of 15 residues. CDR3 coding DNA: TGTGCCAGTAGTATGACCCGGGACAGCTATCAGCCCCAGCATTTT. This codes for CASSMTRDSYQPQHF. Filled out from reference TRBV19 and TRBJ1-5, the complete variable domain reads DGGITQSPKYLFRKEGQNVTLSCEQNLNHDAMYWYRQDPGQGLRLIYYSQIVNDFQKGDIAEGYSVSREKKESFPLTVTSAQKNPTAFYLCASSMTRDSYQPQHFGDGTRLSIL.

In DNA, the CDR3 is TGTGCCAGCAGCTTAGCGCCCCCAGGGGGAGGCACAGATACGCAGTATTTT. It codes for CASSLAPPGGGTDTQYF. The chain employs TRBV7-6 and TRBJ2-3; 7 positions agree with TRBD1. The CDR3 spans 17 residues. The germline CDR1 and CDR2 sequences are SGHVS and FNYEAQ. After removal of 0 bases from V and 1 base from J, the junction contained 7 bases not matched to a gene.

The chain is built from TRBV7-9 and TRBJ2-3; D is perhaps TRBD2 (6 bases). Trimming removed 6 bases from V and 4 bases from J, with 14 bases in between. CDR3 size: 14 residues. The V gene's germline CDR1 is SEHNR and CDR2 FQNEAQ (reference sequence). CDR3 protein: CASSSVGRSDTQYF. CDR3 nucleotide sequence: TGTGCCAGCAGTTCAGTGGGGAGGTCAGATACGCAGTATTTT.

The chain links TRBV2 to TRBJ2-1; 15 positions match TRBD2. The CDR3 length is 16 residues. In germline, CDR1 is SNHLY, CDR2 FYNNEI. Trimming took 5 bases from V and 12 from J; bases not matched to a gene: 11. The CDR3 spells CASSSGLAGGGYGQFF. CDR3 sequence (DNA): TGTGCCAGCAGTTCTGGACTAGCGGGAGGGGGTTACGGGCAGTTCTTC.

The chain is built from TRBV5-4 and TRBJ2-1; TRBD2 might be the D (5 bases). Trimming shortened V by 5 bases and J by 7 bases, and 19 bases separated the two germline ends. CDR1 is SGHNT and CDR2 is YYREEE in the germline V gene (reference sequence). The CDR3 contains 15 residues. The CDR3 protein is CASSLGVGNPNEQFF. The DNA of the CDR3 is TGTGCCAGCAGTCTGGGAGTGGGGAACCCAAATGAGCAGTTCTTC. Full variable domain (rest looked up from reference TRBV5-4 and TRBJ2-1): ETGVTQSPTHLIKTRGQQVTLRCSSQSGHNTVSWYQQALGQGPQFIFQYYREEENGRGNFPPRFSGLQFPNYSSELNVNALELDDSALYLCASSLGVGNPNEQFFGPGTRLTVL.